This TCR beta chain comes out of a study of monozygotic twins with inflammatory bowel disease. The study's findings and limits: IBD patients showed reduced TCRbeta diversity (inverse Simpson) versus healthy co-twins. No difference was seen in repertoire similarity between concordant and discordant twins, possibly from limited power.

This CDR3 spans 16 amino acids. The V gene's germline CDR1 is SGHAT and CDR2 FQNNGV. The authors isolated total RNA from whole blood without sorting T cells. Reprocessing the 5' RACE reads, TCRdb reports a single entry for every CDR3 protein and omits DNA. This sample contains around 450,000 distinct CDR3 sequences. About this clonotype: What it binds is not known.

The chain has TRBV11-2 and TRBJ1-4; the TCRdb call, TRBD1, lacks DNA for checking. Sequenced material: blood. This receptor was identified in a human donor with ulcerative colitis or Crohn's disease, or a healthy co-twin of an affected twin (not recorded which). CDR3 sequence: CASSLIATGGNEKLFF.